These 3 T cell receptor beta chains originate from one sample sequenced in a study of metastatic and nonmetastatic thyroid tumors. Thyroid surgery was preceded by no treatment in any patient. TCRdb re-analyzed the PCR reads using MiXCR. The table lists tens of thousands of clones, approximately 16% of them singletons. Sequenced: blood. The receptors stem from a male donor with papillary thyroid cancer or a benign thyroid nodule (not recorded which). Some clones in this sample may be carry-over from other donors' samples.

This clone came up many times. The chain is built from TRBV9 and TRBJ2-7; 7 nucleotides line up with TRBD1. Trimming took 3 bases from V and 0 from J; bases not matched to a gene: 9. The germline CDR1 and CDR2 sequences are SGDLS and YYNGEE. This CDR3 has 16 amino acids. CDR3 in amino acids: CASSEHRGASSYEQYF. Written as DNA, the CDR3 is TGTGCCAGCAGCGAGCACAGGGGCGCAAGCTCCTACGAGCAGTACTTC.

This clone counts as medium-sized. The chain carries TRBV2 and TRBJ2-7; 13 bases line up with TRBD2. With 6 bases clipped from V and 5 bases from J, the junction kept 19 bases outside the gene matches. CDR3 size: 19 residues. The V gene's germline CDR1 is SNHLY and CDR2 FYNNEI. The CDR3 DNA sequence: TGTGCCAGCAGCGTCTCCCACGGGACTAGCGGGATACCACCCCACGAGCAGTACTTC. Translating it yields CASSVSHGTSGIPPHEQYF.

This clone was seen only a few times. The chain has TRBV28 and TRBJ2-1; TRBD2 matches 9 bases. V was pared by 7 bases and J by 3 bases, with 4 bases of the junction left unmatched. The CDR3 length is 14 residues. Germline CDR1 and CDR2: MDHEN and SYDVKM. This CDR3 reads CASILTSGYNEQFF. The CDR3 DNA reads TGTGCCAGCATCCTGACTAGCGGCTACAATGAGCAGTTCTTC. Drawing the rest from reference TRBV28 and TRBJ2-1, the complete variable domain is DVKVTQSSRYLVKRTGEKVFLECVQDMDHENMFWYRQDPGLGLRLIYFSYDVKMKEKGDIPEGYSVSREKKERFSLILESASTNQTSMYLCASILTSGYNEQFFGPGTRLTVL.